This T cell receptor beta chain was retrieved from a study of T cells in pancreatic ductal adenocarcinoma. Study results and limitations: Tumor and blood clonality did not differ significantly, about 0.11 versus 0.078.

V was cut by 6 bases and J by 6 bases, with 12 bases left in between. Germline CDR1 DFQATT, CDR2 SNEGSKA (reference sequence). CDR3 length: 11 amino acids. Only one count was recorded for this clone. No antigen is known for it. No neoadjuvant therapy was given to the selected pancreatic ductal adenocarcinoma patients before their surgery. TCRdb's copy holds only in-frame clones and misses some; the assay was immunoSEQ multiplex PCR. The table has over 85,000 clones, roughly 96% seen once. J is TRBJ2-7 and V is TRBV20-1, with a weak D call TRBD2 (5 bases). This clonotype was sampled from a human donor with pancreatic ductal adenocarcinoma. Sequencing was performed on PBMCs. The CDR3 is CSATTRAEQYF. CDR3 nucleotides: TGCAGTGCCACTACTAGAGCCGAGCAGTACTTC.